These 8 T cell receptor beta chains came from one sample sequenced in a study of T cell responses to AZD1222 COVID-19 vaccine. The method was immunoSEQ multiplex PCR; TCRdb's version includes in-frame clones alone and lacks a portion of them. The sample yields tens of thousands of clones, 80% to 90% seen once. Here the sequenced sample was peripheral blood, taken 28 days after the second AZD1222 dose. These receptors all stem from an adult who received the AZD1222 COVID-19 vaccine.

The chain employs TRBV5-1 and TRBJ1-3; D is unclear. From germline, CDR1 is SGHRS and CDR2 YFSETQ. CDR3 length equals 14 residues. The V end lost 7 bases, the J end lost 3 bases, and 14 bases lay between the germline ends. CDR3 region: CASEPTPGGNTIYF. CDR3 sequence (DNA): TGCGCCAGCGAACCCACCCCGGGTGGAAACACCATATATTTT.

The table lists this clone with a count of one. The chain has TRBV19 and TRBJ2-1; D is possibly TRBD2 (6 bases). V shed 6 bases and J shed 8 bases, with 20 bases lying between them. Germline assignment: CDR1 LNHDA and CDR2 SQIVND (reference sequence). CDR3 length equals 15 residues. The CDR3 sequence is CASRNQAGEVHEQFF. The CDR3 bases are TGTGCCAGTAGAAACCAAGCGGGCGAGGTCCATGAGCAGTTCTTC.

This chain links TRBV10-2 with TRBJ1-1; D remains ambiguous. The ends were cut back, 8 bases at V and 0 bases at J, with 7 bases in the middle. The germline V gene has CDR1 WSHSY and CDR2 SAAADI. This CDR3 has 12 residues. The CDR3 sequence is CASLSMNTEAFF. CDR3 DNA: TGCGCCAGCCTCTCAATGAACACTGAAGCTTTCTTT.

J is TRBJ2-3 and V is TRBV7-2; 8 bases line up with TRBD2. CDR1 SGHTA and CDR2 FQGNSA come from the germline V gene. The CDR3 is 15 amino acids. V was pared by 6 bases and J by 7 bases, with 12 bases of the junction left unmatched. In DNA, the CDR3 is TGTGCCAGCAGGTTACCAGGACTAGCATCAAATACGCAGTATTTT. It is translated as CASRLPGLASNTQYF.

The rearrangement joins TRBV21-1 to TRBJ2-2; the table names TRBD1, a call not compared with the DNA. TRBV21-1 represents a pseudogene. The CDR3 length is 14 residues. The CDR3 bases are TGTGCCAGGTTCAGGGGTTGGAACACCGGGGAGCTGTTTTTT. It translates to CARFRGWNTGELFF.

The genes are TRBV7-9 and TRBJ1-2; no clear D. Germline V CDR1 and CDR2: SEHNR, FQNEAQ (reference sequence). With 1 base removed from V and 3 bases from J, the gap between germline ends came to 6 bases. There are 13 residues in the CDR3. CDR3 residues: CASSLEAHYGYTF. The DNA for the CDR3 is TGTGCCAGCAGCTTAGAGGCGCACTATGGCTACACCTTC.

The chain employs TRBV28 and TRBJ1-6; D is uncertain. From germline, CDR1 is MDHEN and CDR2 SYDVKM. Trimming stripped 3 bases from V and 7 bases from J, with 4 bases between. This CDR3 comprises 12 residues. The CDR3 loop is CASSFGNSPLHF. In DNA form, the CDR3 reads TGTGCCAGCAGTTTTGGGAATTCACCCCTCCACTTT.

This clone was counted a few times. The chain joins TRBV5-3 to TRBJ1-2; possible D gene TRBD1, 5 bases. TRBV5-3 belongs to the ORF category, with a function that is uncertain. Trimming removed 4 bases at V and 10 bases at J, with 26 bases between. CDR3 length equals 16 residues. The DNA of the CDR3 is TGTGCCAGAAGCCCGAAAAACAGGCCCCTTCACATATACTACACCTTC. Translating it yields CARSPKNRPLHIYYTF.